A selection of T cell receptor beta chains follows, all from one sample in a study of cytomegalovirus exposure and HLA in healthy donors. Clones were read by immunoSEQ multiplex PCR, and TCRdb kept only the in-frame ones, dropping some. The sample has under 150,000 clones, 81% seen once. The sample taken for sequencing was PBMCs. These receptors all stem from a woman in her 30s in good health and CMV-seronegative. CDR3s include the opening cysteine and the closing phenylalanine or tryptophan. D genes are given only for firm matches. Only part of the rows carry a size: once, few, many, or a class if the clone is expanded.

>TRBV6-1|.|TRBD1|TRBJ2-5
TGTGCCAGCAGCGGGACAGGGTGGGAGACCCAGTACTTC
CASSGTGWETQYF
>TRBV7-7|few|.|TRBJ1-1
TGTGCTAGCAGCCCTTCGGTTAACACTGAAGCTTTCTTT
CASSPSVNTEAFF
>TRBV7-7|.|TRBD2|TRBJ2-1
TGTGCCAGCAGCCTCGGCGGGAGCGGTGTCAATGAGCAGTTCTTC
CASSLGGSGVNEQFF
>TRBV28|.|.|TRBJ1-3
TGTGCCAGCAGAACTCAGGGCAGCCACTCTGGAAACACCATATATTTT
CASRTQGSHSGNTIYF
>TRBV6-5|.|TRBD1|TRBJ2-7
TGTGCCAGCAGGCGGGGACAGGGTGGCTACGAGCAGTACTTC
CASRRGQGGYEQYF
>TRBV18|.|.|TRBJ1-4
TGTGCCAGCTCATTTAGCCAGGGAAATGAAAAACTGTTTTTT
CASSFSQGNEKLFF
>TRBV27|.|TRBD1|TRBJ1-6
TGTGCCAGCAGTGCGACAGGGGGCCTCAATTCACCCCTCCACTTT
CASSATGGLNSPLHF
>TRBV5-1|.|.|TRBJ2-1
TGCGCCAGCAGCTTAAGCGCTTCCTACAATGAGCAGTTCTTC
CASSLSASYNEQFF
>TRBV19|.|TRBD2|TRBJ2-4
TGTGCCAGTAGTATAGTAAGTGGGAGGGGAAACATTCAGTCCTTC
CASSIVSGRGNIQSF
>TRBV7-6|.|.|TRBJ2-2
TGTGCCAGCAGCCCCGCCGACAGGCCGTGGGACACCGGGGAGCTGTTTTTT
CASSPADRPWDTGELFF
>TRBV18|few|.|TRBJ1-5
TGTGCCAGCTCACCACCGGGCAGTAGCAATCAGCCCCAGCATTTT
CASSPPGSSNQPQHF
>TRBV11-2|once|TRBD2|TRBJ2-1
TGTGCCAGCAGCCACACTAGCGAGAACAATGAGCAGTTCTTC
CASSHTSENNEQFF
>TRBV7-9|.|.|TRBJ2-7
TGTTCCAGCAGCTTACTAGGCGGTTACGAGCAGTACTTC
CSSSLLGGYEQYF
>TRBV6-6|.|.|TRBJ2-3
TGTGCCAGCAGTTACAAGAACAGTCGCACAGATACGCAGTATTTT
CASSYKNSRTDTQYF
>TRBV30|few|.|TRBJ1-1
TGTGCCTGGAGCACAGACAGGTTCAGGTCCACTGAAGCTTTCTTT
CAWSTDRFRSTEAFF
>TRBV28|.|TRBD2|TRBJ2-1
TGTGCCAGCAGCCGGACTAGCGGGGGGTACAATGAGCAGTTCTTC
CASSRTSGGYNEQFF
>TRBV5-8|.|TRBD1|TRBJ1-5
TGTGCCAGCAGCCCCGGGACAGGGGGAGATCAGCCCCAGCATTTT
CASSPGTGGDQPQHF
>TRBV21-1|.|.|TRBJ2-1
TGTGCCAGCAGCAAAGAGAGGGCGGACTCCTACAATGAGCAGTTCTTC
CASSKERADSYNEQFF
>TRBV30|.|.|TRBJ2-1
TGTGCCTGGAGATTAGGGGAATCCTACAATGAGCAGTTCTTC
CAWRLGESYNEQFF
>TRBV11-2|once|.|TRBJ2-5
TGTGCCAGCAGCTTCAGACTAGTCTCGGGTGGGGAGACCCAGTACTTC
CASSFRLVSGGETQYF
>TRBV28|.|.|TRBJ2-5
TGTGCCAGCGGGCGCGACCGAGAGACCCAGTACTTC
CASGRDRETQYF
>TRBV28|few|.|TRBJ2-1
TGTGCCAGCACTAAGGGGGTCTCGCACATAAGCTCCTACAATGAGCAGTTCTTC
CASTKGVSHISSYNEQFF
>TRBV6-5|.|.|TRBJ2-7
TGTGCCGCAGTCGTATTTGAGCAGTACTTC
CAAVVFEQYF
>TRBV4-1|.|.|TRBJ2-7
TGCGCCAGCAGCCAAGATAGCGACCGACCAACCTACGAGCAGTACTTC
CASSQDSDRPTYEQYF
>TRBV5-4|.|.|TRBJ2-3
TGTGCCAGCAGCCAAGATAGCGGACTCACAGATACGCAGTATTTT
CASSQDSGLTDTQYF
>TRBV2|.|TRBD1|TRBJ1-5
TGTGCCAGCAGTGATAGCGACAGGGCTTCGGGTCAGCCCCAGCATTTT
CASSDSDRASGQPQHF
>TRBV15|.|.|TRBJ2-7
TGTGCCACCAGCAGACGGGGTTATAGTAACGAGCAGTACTTC
CATSRRGYSNEQYF
>TRBV19|.|TRBD2|TRBJ2-2
TGTGCCAGTAGTATAATCTCTAGCGGGAGCCCCGGGGAGCTGTTTTTT
CASSIISSGSPGELFF
>TRBV5-8|once|.|TRBJ2-5
TGTGCCAGCAGCACGGCCGGGGGTACGGAGACCCAGTACTTC
CASSTAGGTETQYF
>TRBV6-6|.|TRBD2|TRBJ2-3
TGTGCCAGCACACTAGCGGGAGGTGTAGATACGCAGTATTTT
CASTLAGGVDTQYF
>TRBV19|once|TRBD1|TRBJ1-1
TGTGCCAGTACAACCACAGGGGGCACTGAAGCTTTCTTT
CASTTTGGTEAFF
>TRBV6-6|.|TRBD1|TRBJ2-7
TGTGCCAGCAGTCCCCGACAGGGGAAAGCCCACGAGCAGTACTTC
CASSPRQGKAHEQYF
>TRBV2|few|TRBD2|TRBJ2-1
TGTGCCAGCAGTGACCCAGGACTAGCGGGAGCGAGCGAGCAGTTCTTC
CASSDPGLAGASEQFF
>TRBV7-9|.|.|TRBJ2-1
TGTGCCAGCGGAATTAGCGGAGAGGATGAGCAGTTCTTC
CASGISGEDEQFF
>TRBV4-1|.|.|TRBJ2-1
TGCGCCAGCAGCCCTATTCCGCACCTTCGATCCTATGAGCAGTTCTTC
CASSPIPHLRSYEQFF
>TRBV19|few|.|TRBJ1-5
TGTGCCAGTAGGAAGGAGGTGAATCAGCCCCAGCATTTT
CASRKEVNQPQHF
>TRBV5-5|.|.|TRBJ2-7
TGTGCCAGCAGCTTCAGGGGGGATTTGAGCTCCTACGAGCAGTACTTC
CASSFRGDLSSYEQYF
>TRBV28|.|.|TRBJ2-7
TGTGCCAGCAGGCGACAGTCTTCTTCCTACGAGCAGTACTTC
CASRRQSSSYEQYF
>TRBV28|.|.|TRBJ2-7
TGTGCCAGCAGACAACAGGGCCCAACGTACGAGCAGTACTTC
CASRQQGPTYEQYF
>TRBV7-9|.|TRBD1|TRBJ2-7
TGTGCCAGCAGCCCGACCCCCGGACAGGGTACCTACGAGCAGTACTTC
CASSPTPGQGTYEQYF
>TRBV10-3|once|.|TRBJ1-2
TGTGCCATCAGTGAGTCCCTTACGGGAGGCTACACCTTC
CAISESLTGGYTF
>TRBV28|few|.|TRBJ1-2
TGTGCCAGCACCATAACAGGGTCGAACTATGGCTACACCTTC
CASTITGSNYGYTF
>TRBV6-1|.|TRBD1|TRBJ2-1
TGTGCCAGCAGTGTTAACAGGGGCAATGAGCAGTTCTTC
CASSVNRGNEQFF
>TRBV9|once|.|TRBJ1-4
TGTGCCAGCAGCGTAGGGGTCCTACCCGTGGGCGAAAAACTGTTTTTT
CASSVGVLPVGEKLFF
>TRBV25-1|.|.|TRBJ2-5
TGTGCCAGCAGTGAATATAGCGTAGAGACCCAGTACTTC
CASSEYSVETQYF
>TRBV5-6|.|.|TRBJ2-1
TGTGCCAGCAGCATCGGTTCGCGCGAGGACTACAATGAGCAGTTCTTC
CASSIGSREDYNEQFF
>TRBV6-5|.|.|TRBJ1-1
TGTGCCAGCAGTTACTTGACAGCCATGAACACTGAAGCTTTCTTT
CASSYLTAMNTEAFF
>TRBV6-5|once|TRBD2|TRBJ2-7
TGTGCCAGCAGACCTAGCGGGAGCTCCTACGAGCAGTACTTC
CASRPSGSSYEQYF
>TRBV7-9|.|.|TRBJ2-7
TGTGCCAGCAGCGGCCCGGGACAAAGCTACGAGCAGTACTTC
CASSGPGQSYEQYF
>TRBV6-5|.|TRBD1|TRBJ1-1
TGTGCCAGCAGTTACGCGACAGGGAGCACTGAAGCTTTCTTT
CASSYATGSTEAFF
>TRBV5-1|few|TRBD1|TRBJ2-5
TGCGCCAGCAGCTTGGAGGGGGACAGCCAAGAGACCCAGTACTTC
CASSLEGDSQETQYF
>TRBV2|.|.|TRBJ2-7
TGTGCCAGCAGTGAGCCGACAGTAACCTACGAGCAGTACTTC
CASSEPTVTYEQYF
>TRBV15|.|.|TRBJ2-3
TGTGCCACCAGCAGAGATCCCGGGAGTGGGGGCACAGATACGCAGTATTTT
CATSRDPGSGGTDTQYF
>TRBV6-1|.|TRBD2|TRBJ2-2
TGTGCCAGCAGTGAAGCGGGACTAGCGGGACCCGGGGAGCTGTTTTTT
CASSEAGLAGPGELFF
>TRBV6-4|.|TRBD2|TRBJ2-6
TGTGCCAGCAGTGCCGGACTAGGTACTGGGGCCAACGTCCTGACTTTC
CASSAGLGTGANVLTF